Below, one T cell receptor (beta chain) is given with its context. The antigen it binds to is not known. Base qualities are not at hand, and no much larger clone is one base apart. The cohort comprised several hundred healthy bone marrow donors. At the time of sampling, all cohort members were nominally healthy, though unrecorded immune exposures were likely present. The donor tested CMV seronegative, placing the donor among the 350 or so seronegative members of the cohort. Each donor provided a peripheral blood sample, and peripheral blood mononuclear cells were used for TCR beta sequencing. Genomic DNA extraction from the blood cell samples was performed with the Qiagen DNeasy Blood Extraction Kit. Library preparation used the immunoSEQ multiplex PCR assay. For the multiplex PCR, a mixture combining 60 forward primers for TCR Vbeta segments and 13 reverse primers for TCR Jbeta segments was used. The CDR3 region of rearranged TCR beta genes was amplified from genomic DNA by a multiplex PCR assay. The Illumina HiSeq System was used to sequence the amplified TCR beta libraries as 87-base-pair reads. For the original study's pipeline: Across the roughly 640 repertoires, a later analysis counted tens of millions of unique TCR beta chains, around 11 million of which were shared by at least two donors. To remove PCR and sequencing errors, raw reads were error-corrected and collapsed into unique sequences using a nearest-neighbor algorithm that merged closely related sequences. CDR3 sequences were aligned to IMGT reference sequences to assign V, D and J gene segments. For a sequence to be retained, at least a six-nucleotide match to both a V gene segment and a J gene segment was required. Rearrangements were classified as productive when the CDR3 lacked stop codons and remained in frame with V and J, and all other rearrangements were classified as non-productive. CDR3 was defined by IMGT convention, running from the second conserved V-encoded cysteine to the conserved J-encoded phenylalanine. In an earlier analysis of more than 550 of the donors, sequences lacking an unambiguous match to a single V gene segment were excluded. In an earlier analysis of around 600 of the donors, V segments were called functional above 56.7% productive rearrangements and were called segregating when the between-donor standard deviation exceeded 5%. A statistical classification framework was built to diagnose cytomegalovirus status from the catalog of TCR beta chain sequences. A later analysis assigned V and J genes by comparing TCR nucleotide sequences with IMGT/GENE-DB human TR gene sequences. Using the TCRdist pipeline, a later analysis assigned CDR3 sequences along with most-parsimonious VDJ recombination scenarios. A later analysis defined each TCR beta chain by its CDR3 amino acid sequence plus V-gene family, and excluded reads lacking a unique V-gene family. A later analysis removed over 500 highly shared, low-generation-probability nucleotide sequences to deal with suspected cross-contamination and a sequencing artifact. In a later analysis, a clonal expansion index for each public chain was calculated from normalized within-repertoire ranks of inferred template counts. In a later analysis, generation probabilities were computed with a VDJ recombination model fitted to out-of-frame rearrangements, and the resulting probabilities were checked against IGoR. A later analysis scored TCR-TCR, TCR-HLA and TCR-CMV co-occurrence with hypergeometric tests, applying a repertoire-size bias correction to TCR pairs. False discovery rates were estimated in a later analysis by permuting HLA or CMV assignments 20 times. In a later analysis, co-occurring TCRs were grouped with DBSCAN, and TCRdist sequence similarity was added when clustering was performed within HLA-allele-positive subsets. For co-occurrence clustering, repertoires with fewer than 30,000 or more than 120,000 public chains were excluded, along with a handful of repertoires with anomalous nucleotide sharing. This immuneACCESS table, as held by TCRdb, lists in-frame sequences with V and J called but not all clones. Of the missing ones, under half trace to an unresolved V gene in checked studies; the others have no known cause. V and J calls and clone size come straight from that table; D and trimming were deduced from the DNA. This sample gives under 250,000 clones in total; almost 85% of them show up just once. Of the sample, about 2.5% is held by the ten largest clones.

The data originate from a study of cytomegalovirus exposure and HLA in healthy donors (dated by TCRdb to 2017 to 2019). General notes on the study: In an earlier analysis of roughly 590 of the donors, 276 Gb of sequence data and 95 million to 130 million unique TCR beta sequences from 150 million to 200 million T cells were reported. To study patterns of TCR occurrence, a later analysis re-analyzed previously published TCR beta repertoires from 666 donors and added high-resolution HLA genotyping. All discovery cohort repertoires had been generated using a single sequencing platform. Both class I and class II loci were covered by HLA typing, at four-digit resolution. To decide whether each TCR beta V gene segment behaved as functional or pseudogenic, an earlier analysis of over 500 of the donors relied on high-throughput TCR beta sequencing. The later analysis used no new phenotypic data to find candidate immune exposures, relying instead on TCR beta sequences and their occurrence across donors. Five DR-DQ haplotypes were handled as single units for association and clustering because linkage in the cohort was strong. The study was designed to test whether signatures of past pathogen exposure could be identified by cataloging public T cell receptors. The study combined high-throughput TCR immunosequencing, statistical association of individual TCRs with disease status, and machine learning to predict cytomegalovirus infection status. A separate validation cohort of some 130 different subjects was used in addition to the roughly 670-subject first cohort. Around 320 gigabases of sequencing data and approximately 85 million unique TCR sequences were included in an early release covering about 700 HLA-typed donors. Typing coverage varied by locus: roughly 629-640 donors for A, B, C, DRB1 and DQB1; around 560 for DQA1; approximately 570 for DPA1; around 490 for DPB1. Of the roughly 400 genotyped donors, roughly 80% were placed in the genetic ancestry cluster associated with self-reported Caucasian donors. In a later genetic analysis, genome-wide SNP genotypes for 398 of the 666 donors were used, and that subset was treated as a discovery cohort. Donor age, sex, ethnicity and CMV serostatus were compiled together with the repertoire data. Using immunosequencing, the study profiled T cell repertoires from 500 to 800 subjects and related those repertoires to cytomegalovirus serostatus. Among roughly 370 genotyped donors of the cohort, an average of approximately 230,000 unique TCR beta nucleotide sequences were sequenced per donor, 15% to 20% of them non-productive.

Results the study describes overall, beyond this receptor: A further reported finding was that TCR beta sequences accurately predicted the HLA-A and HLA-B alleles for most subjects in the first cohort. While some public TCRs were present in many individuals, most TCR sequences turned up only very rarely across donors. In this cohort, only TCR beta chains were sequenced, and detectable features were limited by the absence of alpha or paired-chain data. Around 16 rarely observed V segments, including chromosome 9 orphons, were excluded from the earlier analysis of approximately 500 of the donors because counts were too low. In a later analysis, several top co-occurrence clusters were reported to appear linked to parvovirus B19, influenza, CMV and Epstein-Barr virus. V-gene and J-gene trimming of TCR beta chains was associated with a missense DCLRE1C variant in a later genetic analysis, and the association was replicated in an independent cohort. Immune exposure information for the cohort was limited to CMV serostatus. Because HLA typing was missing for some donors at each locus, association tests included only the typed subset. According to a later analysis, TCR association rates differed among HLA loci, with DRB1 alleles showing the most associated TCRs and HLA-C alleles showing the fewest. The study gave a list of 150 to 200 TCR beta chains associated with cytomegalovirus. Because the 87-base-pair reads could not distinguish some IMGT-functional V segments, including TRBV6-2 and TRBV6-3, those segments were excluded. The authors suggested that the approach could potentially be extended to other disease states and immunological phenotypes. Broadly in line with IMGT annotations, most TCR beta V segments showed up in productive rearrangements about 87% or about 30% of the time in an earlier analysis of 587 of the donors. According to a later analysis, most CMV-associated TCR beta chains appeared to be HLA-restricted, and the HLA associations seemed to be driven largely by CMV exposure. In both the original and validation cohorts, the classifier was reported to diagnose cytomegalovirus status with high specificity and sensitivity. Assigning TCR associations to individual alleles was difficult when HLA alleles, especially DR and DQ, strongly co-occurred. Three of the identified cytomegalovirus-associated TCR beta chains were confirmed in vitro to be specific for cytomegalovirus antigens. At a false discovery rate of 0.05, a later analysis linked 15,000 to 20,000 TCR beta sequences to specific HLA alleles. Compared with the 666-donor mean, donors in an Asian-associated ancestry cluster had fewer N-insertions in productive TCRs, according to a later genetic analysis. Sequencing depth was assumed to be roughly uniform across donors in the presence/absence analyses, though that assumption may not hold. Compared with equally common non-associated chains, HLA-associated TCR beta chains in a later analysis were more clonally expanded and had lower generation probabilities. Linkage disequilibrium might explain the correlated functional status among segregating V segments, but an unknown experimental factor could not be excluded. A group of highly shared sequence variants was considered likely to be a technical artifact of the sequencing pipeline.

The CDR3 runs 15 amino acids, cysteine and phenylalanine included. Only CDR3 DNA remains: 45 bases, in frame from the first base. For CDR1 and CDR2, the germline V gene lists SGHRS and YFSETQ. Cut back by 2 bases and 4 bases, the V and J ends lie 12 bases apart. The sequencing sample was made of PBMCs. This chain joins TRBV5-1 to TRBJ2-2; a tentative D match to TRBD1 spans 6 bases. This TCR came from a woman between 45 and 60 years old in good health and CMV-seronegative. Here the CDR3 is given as CASSLTGISTGELFF. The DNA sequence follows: TGCGCCAGCAGCTTAACAGGGATATCCACCGGGGAGCTGTTTTTT. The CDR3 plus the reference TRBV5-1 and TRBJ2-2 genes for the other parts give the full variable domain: KAGVTQTPRYLIKTRGQQVTLSCSPISGHRSVSWYQQTPGQGLQFLFEYFSETQRNKGNFPGRFSGRQFSNSRSEMNVSTLELGDSALYLCASSLTGISTGELFFGEGSRLTVL.